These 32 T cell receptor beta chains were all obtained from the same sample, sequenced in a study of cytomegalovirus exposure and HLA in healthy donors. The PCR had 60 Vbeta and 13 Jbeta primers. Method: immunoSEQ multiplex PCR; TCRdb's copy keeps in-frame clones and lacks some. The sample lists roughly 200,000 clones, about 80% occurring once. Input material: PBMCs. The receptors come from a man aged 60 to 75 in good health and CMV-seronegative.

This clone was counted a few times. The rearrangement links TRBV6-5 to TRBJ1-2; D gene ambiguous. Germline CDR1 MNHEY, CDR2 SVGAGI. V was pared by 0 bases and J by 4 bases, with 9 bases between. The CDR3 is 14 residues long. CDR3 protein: CASSYSRSGYGYTF. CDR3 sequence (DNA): TGTGCCAGCAGTTACTCCCGTTCGGGCTATGGCTACACCTTC.

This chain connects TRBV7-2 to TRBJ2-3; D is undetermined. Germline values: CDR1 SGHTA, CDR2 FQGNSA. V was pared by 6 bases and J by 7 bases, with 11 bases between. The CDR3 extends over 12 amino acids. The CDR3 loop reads CASRRLPHTQYF. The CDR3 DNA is TGTGCCAGCAGGAGACTTCCTCATACGCAGTATTTT.

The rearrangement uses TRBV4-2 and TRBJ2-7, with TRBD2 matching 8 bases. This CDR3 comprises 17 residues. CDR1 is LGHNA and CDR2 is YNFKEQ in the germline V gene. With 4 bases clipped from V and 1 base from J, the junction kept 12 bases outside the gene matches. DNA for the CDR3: TGTGCCAGCAGCCCGAAGGGAAGCGGGGGTAGATCCTACGAGCAGTACTTC. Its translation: CASSPKGSGGRSYEQYF.

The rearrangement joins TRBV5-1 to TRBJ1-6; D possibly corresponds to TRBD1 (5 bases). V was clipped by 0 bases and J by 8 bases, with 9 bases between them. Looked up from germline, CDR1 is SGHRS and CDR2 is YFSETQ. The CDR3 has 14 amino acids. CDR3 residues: CASSLDRMDSPLHF. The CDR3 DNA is TGCGCCAGCAGCTTGGACAGGATGGATTCACCCCTCCACTTT.

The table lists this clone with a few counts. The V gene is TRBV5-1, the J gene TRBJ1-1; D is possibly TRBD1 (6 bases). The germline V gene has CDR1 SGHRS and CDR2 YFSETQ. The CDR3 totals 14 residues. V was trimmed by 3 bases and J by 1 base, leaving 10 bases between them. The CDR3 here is CASSSGQPNTEAFF. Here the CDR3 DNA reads TGCGCCAGCAGCTCCGGACAGCCGAACACTGAAGCTTTCTTT.

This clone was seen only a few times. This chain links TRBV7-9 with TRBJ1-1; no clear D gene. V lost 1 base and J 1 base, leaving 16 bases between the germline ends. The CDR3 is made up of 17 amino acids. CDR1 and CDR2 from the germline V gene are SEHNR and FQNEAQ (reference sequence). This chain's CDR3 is CASSLGIPAAGNTEAFF. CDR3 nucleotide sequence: TGTGCCAGCAGCTTAGGAATCCCGGCAGCAGGGAACACTGAAGCTTTCTTT.

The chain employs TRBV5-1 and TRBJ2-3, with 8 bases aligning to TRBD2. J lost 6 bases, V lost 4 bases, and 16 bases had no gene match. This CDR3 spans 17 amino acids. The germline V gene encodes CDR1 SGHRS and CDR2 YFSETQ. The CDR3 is CASSREGGEVEVDTQYF. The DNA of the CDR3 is TGCGCCAGCAGCCGGGAGGGAGGGGAAGTTGAGGTGGATACGCAGTATTTT.

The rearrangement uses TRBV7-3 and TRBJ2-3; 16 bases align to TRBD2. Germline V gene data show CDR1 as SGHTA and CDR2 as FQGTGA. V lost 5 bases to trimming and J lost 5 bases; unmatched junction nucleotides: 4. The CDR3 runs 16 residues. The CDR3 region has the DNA TGTGCCAGCAGCCGGGGACTAGCGGGAGGGGAAGATACGCAGTATTTT. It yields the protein CASSRGLAGGEDTQYF.

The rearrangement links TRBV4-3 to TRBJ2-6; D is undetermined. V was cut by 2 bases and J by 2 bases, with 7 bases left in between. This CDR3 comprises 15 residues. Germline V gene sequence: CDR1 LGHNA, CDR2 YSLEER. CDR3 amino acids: CASSQSIAGANVLTF. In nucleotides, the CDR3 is TGCGCCAGCAGCCAATCAATTGCTGGGGCCAACGTCCTGACTTTC.

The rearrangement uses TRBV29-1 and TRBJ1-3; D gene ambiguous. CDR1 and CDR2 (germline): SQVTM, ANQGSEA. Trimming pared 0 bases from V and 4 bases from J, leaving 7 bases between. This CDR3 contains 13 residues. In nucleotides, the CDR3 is TGCAGCGTTGAAGATCTTGCGGGAAACACCATATATTTT. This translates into CSVEDLAGNTIYF.

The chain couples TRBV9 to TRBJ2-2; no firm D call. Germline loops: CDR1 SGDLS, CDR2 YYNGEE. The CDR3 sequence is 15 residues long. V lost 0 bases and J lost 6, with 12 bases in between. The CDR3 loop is CASSVGSGWAGELFF. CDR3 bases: TGTGCCAGCAGCGTAGGCTCCGGGTGGGCCGGGGAGCTGTTTTTT.

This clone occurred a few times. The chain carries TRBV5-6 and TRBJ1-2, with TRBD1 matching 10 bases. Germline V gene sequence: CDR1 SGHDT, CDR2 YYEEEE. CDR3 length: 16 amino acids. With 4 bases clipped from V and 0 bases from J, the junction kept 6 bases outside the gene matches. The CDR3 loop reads CASSLGQGSPNYGYTF. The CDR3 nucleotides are TGTGCCAGCAGCCTGGGACAGGGGTCCCCTAACTATGGCTACACCTTC.

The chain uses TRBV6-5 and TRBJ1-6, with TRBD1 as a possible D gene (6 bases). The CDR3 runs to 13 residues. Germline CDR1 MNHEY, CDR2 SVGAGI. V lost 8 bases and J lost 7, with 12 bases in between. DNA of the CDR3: TGTGCCAGCGGGCAGGGGAGAAATTCACCCCTCCACTTT. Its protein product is CASGQGRNSPLHF.

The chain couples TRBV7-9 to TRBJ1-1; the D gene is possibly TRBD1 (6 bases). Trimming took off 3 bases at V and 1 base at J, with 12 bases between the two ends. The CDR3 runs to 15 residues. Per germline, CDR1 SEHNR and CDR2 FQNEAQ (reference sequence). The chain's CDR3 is CASSFEDRPNTEAFF. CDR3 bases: TGTGCCAGCAGCTTCGAAGACAGGCCGAACACTGAAGCTTTCTTT.

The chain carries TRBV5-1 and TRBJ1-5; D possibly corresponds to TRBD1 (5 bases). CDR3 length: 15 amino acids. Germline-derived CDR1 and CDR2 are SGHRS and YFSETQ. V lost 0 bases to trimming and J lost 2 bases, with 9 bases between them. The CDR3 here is CASSLGGYGNQPQHF. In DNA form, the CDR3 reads TGCGCCAGCAGCTTGGGGGGCTATGGCAATCAGCCCCAGCATTTT.

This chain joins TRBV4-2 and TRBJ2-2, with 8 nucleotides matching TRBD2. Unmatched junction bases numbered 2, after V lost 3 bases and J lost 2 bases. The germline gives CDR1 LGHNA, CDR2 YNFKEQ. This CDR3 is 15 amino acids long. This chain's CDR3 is CASSQSGGNTGELFF. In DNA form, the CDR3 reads TGTGCCAGCAGCCAGAGCGGGGGTAACACCGGGGAGCTGTTTTTT.

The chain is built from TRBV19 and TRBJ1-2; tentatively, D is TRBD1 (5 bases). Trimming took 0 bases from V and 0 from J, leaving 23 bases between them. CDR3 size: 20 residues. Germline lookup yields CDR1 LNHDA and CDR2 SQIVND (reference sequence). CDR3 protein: CASSIEPPRGGIYPNYGYTF. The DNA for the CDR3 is TGTGCCAGTAGTATAGAACCCCCTCGTGGGGGGATCTACCCTAACTATGGCTACACCTTC.

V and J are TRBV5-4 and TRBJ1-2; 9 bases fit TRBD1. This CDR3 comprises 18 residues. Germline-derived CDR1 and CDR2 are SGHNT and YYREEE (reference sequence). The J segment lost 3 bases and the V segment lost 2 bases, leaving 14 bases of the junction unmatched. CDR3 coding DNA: TGTGCCAGCAGCTTTGGACAGGGGAGCCTCAGTTATCACTATGGCTACACCTTC. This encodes CASSFGQGSLSYHYGYTF. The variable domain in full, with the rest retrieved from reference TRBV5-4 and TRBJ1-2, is ETGVTQSPTHLIKTRGQQVTLRCSSQSGHNTVSWYQQALGQGPQFIFQYYREEENGRGNFPPRFSGLQFPNYSSELNVNALELDDSALYLCASSFGQGSLSYHYGYTFGSGTRLTVV.

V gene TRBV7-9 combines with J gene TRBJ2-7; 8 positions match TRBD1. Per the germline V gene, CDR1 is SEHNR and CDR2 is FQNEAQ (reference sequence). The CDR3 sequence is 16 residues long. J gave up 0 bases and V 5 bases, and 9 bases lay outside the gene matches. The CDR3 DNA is TGTGCCAGCAGCGCCGGGACAGGATTAGCCTCCTACGAGCAGTACTTC. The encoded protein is CASSAGTGLASYEQYF.

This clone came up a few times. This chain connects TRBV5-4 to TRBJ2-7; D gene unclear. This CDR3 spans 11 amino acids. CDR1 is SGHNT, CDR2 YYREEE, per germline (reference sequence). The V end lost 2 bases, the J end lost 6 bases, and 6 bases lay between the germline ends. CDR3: CASSFSSEQYF. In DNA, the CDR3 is TGTGCCAGCAGCTTTAGTTCCGAGCAGTACTTC.

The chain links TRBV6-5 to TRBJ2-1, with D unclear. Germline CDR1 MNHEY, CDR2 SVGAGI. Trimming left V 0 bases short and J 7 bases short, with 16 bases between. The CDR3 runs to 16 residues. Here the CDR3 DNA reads TGTGCCAGCAGTTACTCGAGAGGCCTGTACGGGAATGAGCAGTTCTTC. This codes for CASSYSRGLYGNEQFF.

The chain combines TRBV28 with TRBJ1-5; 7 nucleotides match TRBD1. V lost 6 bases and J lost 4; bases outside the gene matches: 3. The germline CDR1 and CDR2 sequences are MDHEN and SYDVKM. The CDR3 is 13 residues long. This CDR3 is CASSQGGNQPQHF. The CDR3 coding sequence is TGTGCCAGCAGCCAGGGGGGAAATCAGCCCCAGCATTTT.

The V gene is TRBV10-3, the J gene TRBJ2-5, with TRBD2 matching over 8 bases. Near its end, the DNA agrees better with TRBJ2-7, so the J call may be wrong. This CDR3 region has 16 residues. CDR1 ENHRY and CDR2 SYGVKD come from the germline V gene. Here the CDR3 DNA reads TGTGCCATCAGTGAGTGGGCAGCGGGAGACTCCTACGAGCAGTACTTC. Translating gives CAISEWAAGDSYEQYF.

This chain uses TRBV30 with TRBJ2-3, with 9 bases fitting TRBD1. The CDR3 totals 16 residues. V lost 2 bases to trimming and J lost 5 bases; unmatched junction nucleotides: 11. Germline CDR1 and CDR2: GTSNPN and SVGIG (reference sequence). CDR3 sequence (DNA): TGTGCCTGGAGTTCTTTTAGGACAGGGGTTCAAGATACGCAGTATTTT. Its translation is CAWSSFRTGVQDTQYF. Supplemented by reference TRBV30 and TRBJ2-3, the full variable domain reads SQTIHQWPATLVQPVGSPLSLECTVEGTSNPNLYWYRQAAGRGLQLLFYSVGIGQISSEVPQNLSASRPQDRQFILSSKKLLLSDSGFYLCAWSSFRTGVQDTQYFGPGTRLTVL.

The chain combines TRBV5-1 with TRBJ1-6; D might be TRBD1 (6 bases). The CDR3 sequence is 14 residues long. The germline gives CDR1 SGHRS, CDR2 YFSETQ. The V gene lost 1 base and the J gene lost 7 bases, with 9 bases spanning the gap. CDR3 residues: CASSLTGYNSPLHF. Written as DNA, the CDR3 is TGCGCCAGCAGCTTGACAGGGTACAATTCACCCCTCCACTTT.

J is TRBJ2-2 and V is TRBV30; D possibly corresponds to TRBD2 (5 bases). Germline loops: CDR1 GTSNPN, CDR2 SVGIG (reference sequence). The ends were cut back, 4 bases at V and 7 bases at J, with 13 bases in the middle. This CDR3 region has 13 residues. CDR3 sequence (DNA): TGTGCCTGGATACGGGATCACGGCGGGGAGCTGTTTTTT. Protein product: CAWIRDHGGELFF.

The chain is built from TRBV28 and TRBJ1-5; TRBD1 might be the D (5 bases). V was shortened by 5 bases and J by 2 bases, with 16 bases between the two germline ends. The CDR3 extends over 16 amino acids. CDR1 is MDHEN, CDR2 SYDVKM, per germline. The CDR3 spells CASSTKIDSGNQPQHF. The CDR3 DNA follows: TGTGCCAGCAGTACCAAAATCGACAGCGGCAATCAGCCCCAGCATTTT.

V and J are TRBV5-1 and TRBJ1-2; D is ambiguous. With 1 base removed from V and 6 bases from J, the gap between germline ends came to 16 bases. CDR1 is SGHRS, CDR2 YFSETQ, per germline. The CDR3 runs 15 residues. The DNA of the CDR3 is TGCGCCAGCAGCTTGCCCCCGGGTGGCAACGATGGCTACACCTTC. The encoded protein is CASSLPPGGNDGYTF.

This chain's CDR3 is CASSARTGGTDTQYF. The CDR3 DNA is TGTGCCAGCAGCGCCAGGACAGGGGGCACAGATACGCAGTATTTT. The rearrangement uses TRBV9 and TRBJ2-3, with TRBD1 identical over 9 bases. The ends lost 3 bases at V and 1 base at J; junction bases unmatched: 3. Germline CDR1 and CDR2: SGDLS and YYNGEE. The length of the CDR3 is 15 residues.

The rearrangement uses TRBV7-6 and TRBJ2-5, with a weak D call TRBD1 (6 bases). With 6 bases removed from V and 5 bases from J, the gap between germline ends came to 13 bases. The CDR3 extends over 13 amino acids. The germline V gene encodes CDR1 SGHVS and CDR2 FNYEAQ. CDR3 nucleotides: TGTGCCAGCAGTTCCTCAGGGGAGGAGACCCAGTACTTC. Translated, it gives CASSSSGEETQYF.

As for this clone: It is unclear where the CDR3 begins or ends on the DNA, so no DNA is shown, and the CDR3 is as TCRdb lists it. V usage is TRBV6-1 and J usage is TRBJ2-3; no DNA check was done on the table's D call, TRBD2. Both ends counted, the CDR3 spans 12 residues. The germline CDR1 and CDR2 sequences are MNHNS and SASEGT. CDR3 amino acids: CASSSSGDTQYF.

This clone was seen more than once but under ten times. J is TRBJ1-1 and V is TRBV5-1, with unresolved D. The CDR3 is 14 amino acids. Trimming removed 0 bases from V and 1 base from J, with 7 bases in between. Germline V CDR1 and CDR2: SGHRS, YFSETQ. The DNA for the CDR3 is TGCGCCAGCAGCTTGGTTTCAGGGAACACTGAAGCTTTCTTT. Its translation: CASSLVSGNTEAFF.